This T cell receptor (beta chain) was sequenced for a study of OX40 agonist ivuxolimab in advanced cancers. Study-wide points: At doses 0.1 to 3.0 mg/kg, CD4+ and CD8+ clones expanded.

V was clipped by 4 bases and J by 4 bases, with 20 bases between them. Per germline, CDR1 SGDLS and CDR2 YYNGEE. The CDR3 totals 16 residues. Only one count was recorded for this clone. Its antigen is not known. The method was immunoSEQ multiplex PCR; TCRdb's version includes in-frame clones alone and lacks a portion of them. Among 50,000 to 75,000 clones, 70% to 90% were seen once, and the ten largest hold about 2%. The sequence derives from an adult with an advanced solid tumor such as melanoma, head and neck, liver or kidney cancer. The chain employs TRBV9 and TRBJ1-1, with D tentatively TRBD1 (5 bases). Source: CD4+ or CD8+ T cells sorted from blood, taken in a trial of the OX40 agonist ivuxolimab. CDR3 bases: TGTGCCAGCAGCCCGATCCCGGGGGAGAGGAGCACTGAAGCTTTCTTT. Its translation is CASSPIPGERSTEAFF.